The 18 T cell receptor beta chains below were found in one sample sequenced in a study of blood T cell repertoires in COVID-19 (dated by TCRdb to 2018 to 2021). The library was built by means of the immunoSEQ multiplex PCR assay. The source is immuneACCESS, and TCRdb retained only in-frame sequences with V and J called. Part of the clones is not carried over; for the studies checked, unresolved V genes explain less than half of this, and the remainder is unexplained. Recorded for this sample are over 50,000 clones; 80% to 90% of them occurred a single time. Together, the top ten hold roughly 7% of the sample. The sample consisted of peripheral blood. Source of these receptors: a man between 60 and 75 years old with acute or convalescent COVID-19.

The J gene is TRBJ2-4, the V gene TRBV24-1; no definite D call. V lost 0 bases and J lost 0, with 11 bases in between. The CDR3 length is 17 residues. CDR1 and CDR2 from the germline V gene are KGHDR and SFDVKD. DNA for the CDR3: TGTGCCACCAGTGATTTGCGGTCCGGGTTAGCCAAAAACATTCAGTACTTC. This gives the protein CATSDLRSGLAKNIQYF.

In DNA form, the CDR3 reads TGTGCCAGCAGCCTACAGGGAGGCAATCAGCCCCAGCATTTT. It yields the protein CASSLQGGNQPQHF. The V gene is TRBV7-2, the J gene TRBJ1-5; D is possibly TRBD1 (6 bases). Looked up from germline, CDR1 is SGHTA and CDR2 is FQGNSA. The CDR3 is made up of 14 amino acids. V was pared by 5 bases and J by 2 bases, with 10 bases between.

The chain employs TRBV11-2 and TRBJ1-6; D gene unclear. Germline loops: CDR1 SGHAT, CDR2 FQNNGV. CDR3 length: 15 residues. Trimming removed 2 bases at V and 7 bases at J, with 12 bases between. Here the CDR3 reads CASSLTTGFNSPLHF. Written as DNA, the CDR3 is TGTGCCAGCAGCTTAACGACCGGGTTCAATTCACCCCTCCACTTT.

The rearrangement joins TRBV7-2 to TRBJ2-3, with 10 bases that match TRBD1. CDR1 is SGHTA and CDR2 is FQGNSA in the germline V gene. The CDR3 consists of 15 residues. After removal of 4 bases from V and 5 bases from J, the junction contained 6 bases not matched to a gene. CDR3 sequence: CASSSWTGGGDTQYF. The DNA for the CDR3 is TGTGCCAGCAGCTCATGGACAGGGGGAGGAGATACGCAGTATTTT.

V usage is TRBV5-4 and J usage is TRBJ1-2; 7 bases line up with TRBD1. The J segment lost 4 bases and the V segment lost 4 bases, leaving 10 bases of the junction unmatched. CDR1 SGHNT and CDR2 YYREEE come from the germline V gene (reference sequence). The CDR3 covers 15 residues. In DNA, the CDR3 is TGTGCCAGCAGCCTCCGGGGACAGAATTTCTATGGCTACACCTTC. Its protein product is CASSLRGQNFYGYTF.

This chain uses TRBV2 with TRBJ2-7; TRBD2 matches 9 bases. This CDR3 spans 14 amino acids. Germline values: CDR1 SNHLY, CDR2 FYNNEI. Trimming removed 4 bases from V and 4 bases from J; junction bases left unmatched: 5. The CDR3 region has the DNA TGTGCCAGCAGTGGGCGGGGGGGCCCTTACGAGCAGTACTTC. The encoded protein is CASSGRGGPYEQYF.

V is TRBV30 and J is TRBJ1-1, with 8 bases identical to TRBD1. V shed 2 bases and J 11 bases; nucleotides not matched to a gene: 10. Per germline, CDR1 GTSNPN and CDR2 SVGIG (reference sequence). CDR3 length: 13 amino acids. In nucleotides, the CDR3 is TGTGCCTGGAGTACCGGACAGGGCATCTTGGCTTTCTTT. It encodes CAWSTGQGILAFF.

This clone was observed a single time. The V gene is TRBV11-2, the J gene TRBJ2-3; 9 bases align to TRBD1. This CDR3 spans 16 amino acids. Trimming removed 5 bases from V and 3 bases from J; junction bases left unmatched: 9. CDR1 is SGHAT, CDR2 FQNNGV, per germline. CDR3 in amino acids: CASSKRTGGRTDTQYF. For the CDR3, the DNA is TGTGCCAGCAGCAAGCGCACAGGGGGCCGGACAGATACGCAGTATTTT.

V is TRBV21-1 and J is TRBJ1-5. TRBV21-1 is recorded as a pseudogene. The CDR3 has 17 residues. The chain's CDR3 is CASSAREGPYSNQPQHF. In nucleotides, the CDR3 is TGTGCCAGCAGCGCCCGAGAGGGCCCCTATAGCAATCAGCCCCAGCATTTT.

As DNA, the CDR3 is TGTGCCAGCAGCGGAGGACAGGGAGGAGAGACCCAGTACTTC. Translated: CASSGGQGGETQYF. This chain connects TRBV9 to TRBJ2-5, with 8 bases matching TRBD1. The CDR3 loop spans 14 amino acids. Germline assignment: CDR1 SGDLS and CDR2 YYNGEE. V was pared by 3 bases and J by 4 bases, with 5 bases of the junction left unmatched.

This CDR3 is CASSFAGGSFFSPLHF. The CDR3 DNA reads TGTGCCAGCAGTTTTGCCGGGGGGTCTTTTTTTTCACCCCTCCACTTT. The rearrangement uses TRBV27 and TRBJ1-6; TRBD1 is a possible D gene (5 bases). Germline CDR1 reads MNHEY; CDR2 reads SMNVEV (reference sequence). The CDR3 sequence is 16 residues long. Trimming took 3 bases from V and 9 from J, leaving 18 bases between them.

The chain couples TRBV6-6 to TRBJ2-7; perhaps TRBD2 as D (6 bases). CDR3 length: 12 residues. Trimming cost V 4 bases and J 4 bases, with 8 bases left between them. Germline CDR1 is MNHNY and CDR2 is SVGAGI (reference sequence). CDR3 in amino acids: CASSSAGYEQYF. CDR3 nucleotides: TGTGCCAGCAGTTCGGCGGGGTACGAGCAGTACTTC.

J is TRBJ1-4 and V is TRBV19, with 9 bases identical to TRBD1. In germline, CDR1 is LNHDA, CDR2 SQIVND (reference sequence). The V segment lost 5 bases and the J segment 4 bases; nucleotides outside the gene matches: 8. The CDR3 extends over 16 amino acids. CDR3: CASSEDRGGYNEKLFF. CDR3 sequence (DNA): TGTGCCAGTAGTGAGGACAGGGGAGGGTATAATGAAAAACTGTTTTTT.

By proportion, this clone is medium-sized. The rearrangement uses TRBV13 and TRBJ2-1, with TRBD1 matching 8 bases. V lost 0 bases, J lost 0 bases, and 7 bases stayed unmatched. Germline CDR1 is PRHDT and CDR2 is FYEKMQ (reference sequence). This CDR3 spans 18 amino acids. CDR3 amino acids: CASSLGRTGQSSYNEQFF. DNA for the CDR3: TGTGCCAGCAGCTTAGGCCGGACAGGGCAAAGCTCCTACAATGAGCAGTTCTTC.

The chain has TRBV24-1 and TRBJ2-5; 9 bases align to TRBD2. The CDR3 length is 15 residues. V gave up 5 bases and J gave up 0 bases; unmatched junction bases: 3. The germline V gene has CDR1 KGHDR and CDR2 SFDVKD. The CDR3 is CATSALAGNQETQYF. The CDR3 nucleotides are TGTGCCACCAGTGCCCTAGCGGGGAACCAAGAGACCCAGTACTTC.

J is TRBJ2-3 and V is TRBV28, with TRBD2 matching 9 bases. The length of the CDR3 is 15 residues. Germline V gene sequence: CDR1 MDHEN, CDR2 SYDVKM. Unmatched junction bases numbered 8, after V lost 4 bases and J lost 6 bases. In DNA, the CDR3 is TGTGCCAGCAGTTCTCTAGCGGGGCTTGGGGATACGCAGTATTTT. Translated, it gives CASSSLAGLGDTQYF. Drawing the rest from reference TRBV28 and TRBJ2-3, the complete variable domain is DVKVTQSSRYLVKRTGEKVFLECVQDMDHENMFWYRQDPGLGLRLIYFSYDVKMKEKGDIPEGYSVSREKKERFSLILESASTNQTSMYLCASSSLAGLGDTQYFGPGTRLTVL.

This clone appeared once. V is TRBV5-1 and J is TRBJ1-2; possibly TRBD1 for D (6 bases). Per germline, CDR1 SGHRS and CDR2 YFSETQ. Trimming removed 3 bases from V and 2 bases from J, with 17 bases in between. This CDR3 spans 16 amino acids. This chain's CDR3 is CASSSFFQGINYGYTF. The CDR3 DNA reads as TGCGCCAGCAGCTCTTTCTTTCAGGGGATCAACTATGGCTACACCTTC.

CDR3 in amino acids: CSVASGTTSTDTQYF. The CDR3 DNA reads TGCAGCGTAGCGAGCGGGACAACTAGCACAGATACGCAGTATTTT. V and J are TRBV29-1 and TRBJ2-3; the D gene is possibly TRBD2 (7 bases). CDR3 length: 15 amino acids. CDR1 SQVTM and CDR2 ANQGSEA come from the germline V gene. V was cut by 6 bases and J by 0 bases, with 16 bases left in between.